This is a list of T cell receptor beta chains from one sample in a study of tumor and adjacent non-tumor tissue in lung cancer. TCRdb ran MiXCR on the multiplex PCR reads and lists one entry per CDR3 protein. This table holds approximately 86,000 distinct CDR3 sequences, just under 75% found once. Material: lung tumor tissue. The receptors were sampled from a woman aged 40-49 years with non-small cell lung cancer. Both conserved end residues are part of each CDR3. A D gene is named only where the DNA matches it firmly. Expanded clones get a size class; other rows say once, few or many, or leave the size out.

. | TRBJ2-5 | TRBV6-6 | . | CASSGLQETHYF | TGTGCCAGCAGTGGTCTCCAAGAGACCCATTACTTC
TRBD2 | TRBJ2-1 | TRBV20-1 | . | CSAMVLAGGWGGYNEQFF | TGCAGTGCTATGGTACTAGCGGGAGGATGGGGAGGGTACAATGAGCAGTTCTTC
TRBD2 | TRBJ2-3 | TRBV5-1 | . | CANRNPWTGGGTSTDTQYF | TGCGCCAACAGGAATCCATGGACTGGCGGGGGGACTAGCACAGATACGCAGTATTTT
. | TRBJ1-1 | TRBV5-5 | . | CASSNHMEARELFF | TGTGCCAGCAGCAATCACATGGAGGCAAGGGAACTTTTCTTT
. | TRBJ2-1 | TRBV6-5 | once | CASRNTGALRYNEQFF | TGTGCTAGCAGAAACACCGGGGCTCTTCGATACAATGAGCAGTTCTTC
TRBD2 | TRBJ2-5 | TRBV20-1 | few | CSATSGVQETQYF | TGCAGTGCTACTAGCGGGGTGCAAGAGACCCAGTACTTC
. | TRBJ1-2 | TRBV6-5 | . | CASSYVAGSDYDCTF | TGTGCCAGCAGTTACGTGGCAGGGTCTGACTATGACTGCACCTTC
. | TRBJ2-1 | TRBV7-8 | . | CVSSLAGDAWEQFF | TGTGTCAGCAGTTTAGCCGGGGATGCGTGGGAGCAGTTCTTC
. | TRBJ2-3 | TRBV11-1 | . | CASSYLSGQYF | TGTGCCAGCAGTTATCTAAGCGGGCAGTATTTT
TRBD1 | TRBJ1-3 | TRBV6-6 | many | CASSPRTGNSGNTIYF | TGTGCCAGCAGCCCTCGGACAGGAAACTCTGGAAACACCATATATTTT
. | TRBJ2-3 | TRBV11-2 | few | CASSRTGTDGRQYF | TGTGCCAGCAGCCGCACGGGCACGGACGGTAGGCAATATTTT
TRBD1 | TRBJ1-1 | TRBV5-1 | once | CTSSHTGTGDVNTEAFF | TGCACCAGCAGCCATACCGGGACAGGGGATGTGAACACTGAAGCTTTCTTT
. | TRBJ2-3 | TRBV11-2 | . | CASSRTDGTQYF | TGTGCCAGCAGCCGCACGGACGGTACGCAGTATTTT
. | TRBJ1-2 | TRBV10-2 | many | CASMDRDNYGYTF | TGCGCCAGCATGGACCGAGATAACTATGGCTACACCTTC
. | TRBJ2-1 | TRBV29-1 | . | CSVPKRIPRSYNEKFF | TGCAGCGTCCCGAAACGCATCCCCCGATCCTACAATGAGAAGTTCTTC
. | TRBJ1-1 | TRBV9 | . | CASNLGNTEAFF | TGTGCCAGCAACCTCGGGAACACTGAAGCTTTCTTT
TRBD1 | TRBJ2-1 | TRBV20-1 | many | CSAERQGRGNEQFF | TGCAGTGCAGAACGACAGGGAAGAGGTAATGAGCAGTTCTTC
. | TRBJ2-1 | TRBV28 | . | CASSFHRASCNERFF | TGTGCCAGCAGTTTTCACAGGGCTTCCTGCAATGAGCGGTTCTTC
. | TRBJ1-6 | TRBV6-2/TRBV6-3 | . | CASRPRQDLPPLHF | TGTGCCAGCAGACCGAGACAGGATCTCCCACCCCTCCACTTT
. | TRBJ2-7 | TRBV11-2 | . | CASSLGHQRSYEQYF | TGTGCCAGCAGCTTAGGTCACCAGAGGTCCTACGAGCAATACTTC
TRBD2 | TRBJ2-5 | TRBV5-8 | many | CASSFRSGGSETQYF | TGTGCCAGCAGCTTCCGCTCGGGGGGGTCCGAGACCCAGTACTTC
. | TRBJ2-5 | TRBV21-1 | few | CASSKVPSGGQYQETQYF | TGTGCCAGCAGCAAAGTACCTAGCGGGGGCCAGTACCAAGAGACCCAGTACTTC
. | TRBJ2-1 | TRBV10-3 | . | CAISAGDIPNNEQLF | TGTGCCATCAGTGCAGGGGACATTCCTAACAATGAGCAGCTCTTC
. | TRBJ2-7 | TRBV9 | once | CASSPDISPYEQYF | TGTGCCAGCAGTCCCGATATATCCCCCTACGAGCAGTACTTC
. | TRBJ1-2 | TRBV6-1 | . | CASSLSPYREPCASYTF | TGTGCCAGTAGCCTCTCTCCCTACAGGGAACCGTGTGCGAGCTACACCTTC
. | TRBJ2-7 | TRBV11-2 | . | CTRSLISNSYEQYF | TGTACCAGGAGCTTAATCTCAAACTCCTACGAGCAGTACTTC
. | TRBJ1-5 | TRBV6-6 | . | CANGYRDPSQPQHF | TGTGCCAACGGTTACCGGGACCCAAGTCAGCCCCAGCATTTT
. | TRBJ1-4 | TRBV10-2 | . | CAGSEDGSGTDEKLFF | TGCGCCGGCAGTGAGGACGGCAGTGGAACTGATGAAAAACTGTTTTTT
. | TRBJ2-1 | TRBV10-3 | few | CAISEIGNNEQFF | TGTGCCATCAGTGAAATTGGGAACAATGAGCAGTTCTTC
TRBD1 | TRBJ2-7 | TRBV10-2 | . | CASSTGQGYEQNF | TGTGCCAGCAGTACGGGACAGGGATACGAGCAGAACTTC
. | TRBJ2-1 | TRBV20-1 | many | CSARSPAGYNEQFF | TGCAGTGCTAGGTCCCCGGCGGGGTACAATGAGCAGTTCTTC
TRBD1 | TRBJ1-2 | TRBV12-3/TRBV12-4 | . | CVSIPRVRGPYGYTF | TGTGTCAGCATTCCCCGGGTCAGGGGGCCATATGGCTACACCTTC
. | TRBJ1-3 | TRBV12-3/TRBV12-4 | . | CASRPSDSSGNTLYF | TGCGCCAGCAGACCTTCGGACAGCTCTGGAAACACCTTATATTTT
. | TRBJ2-5 | TRBV11-2 | . | CASSLRFPSTGQEETQYF | TGTGCCAGCAGTTTACGATTCCCTAGCACGGGTCAGGAAGAGACCCAGTATTTC
TRBD1 | TRBJ2-7 | TRBV14 | . | CTSSRVYRGRYEQYF | TGTACCAGCAGCCGAGTGTATAGGGGGCGCTACGAGCAGTACTTC
TRBD2 | TRBJ2-1 | TRBV10-2 | . | CASSESMTSVTYNELFF | TGCGCCAGCAGTGAGTCAATGACTAGCGTGACCTACAATGAGCTGTTCTTC
. | TRBJ2-5 | TRBV11-2 | . | CASSLVERRAQGTQNF | TGTGCCAGCAGCTTAGTTGAGCGGAGGGCCCAAGGGACCCAGAACTTC
. | TRBJ2-1 | TRBV11-3 | . | CASSLRLVQFF | TGTGCCAGTAGCTTACGGCTCGTGCAGTTCTTC
TRBD2 | TRBJ2-1 | TRBV29-1 | . | CSAYLGGLAGAAEQFF | TGCAGCGCTTATTTAGGGGGACTAGCGGGAGCGGCGGAGCAATTCTTC
. | TRBJ2-1 | TRBV11-3 | few | CASSPRPRSSYDEQFF | TGTGCCAGCAGTCCAAGACCTAGGAGCTCCTATGATGAGCAGTTCTTC
TRBD1 | TRBJ2-7 | TRBV11-2 | . | CASSPGQGFYEQYF | TGTGCCAGCAGCCCGGGACAGGGGTTCTACGAGCAATACTTC
. | TRBJ2-5 | TRBV11-3 | . | CASALWGQKTQYF | TGTGCCAGCGCCCTCTGGGGCCAAAAGACCCAGTACTTC
TRBD1 | TRBJ1-2 | TRBV24-1 | many | CATSDGQAGYGYTF | TGTGCCACCAGTGATGGACAGGCTGGATATGGCTACACCTTC
TRBD2 | TRBJ2-1 | TRBV20-1 | . | CSALSGGVAGESFNEQFF | TGCAGTGCGCTTAGCGGGGGGGTAGCGGGCGAAAGTTTCAATGAGCAATTCTTC
TRBD1 | TRBJ2-1 | TRBV5-4 | . | CASSLSEGACNEQFF | TGTGCCAGCAGCCTGAGTGAGGGGGCTTGCAATGAGCAGTTCTTC
. | TRBJ2-6 | TRBV7-9 | once | CANSPRGASGGANVLTF | TGTGCCAACAGCCCCCGCGGGGCTTCAGGTGGGGCCAACGTCCTGACTTTC
. | TRBJ2-3 | TRBV7-3 | once | CASSLTSGGGGNTDTLYF | TGTGCCAGCAGCTTAACGTCCGGTGGAGGTGGGAATACAGATACGCTGTATTTT
. | TRBJ2-5 | TRBV6-1 | . | CASSAEIRGAQYF | TGTGCCAGCAGTGCCGAAATTAGAGGGGCCCAGTACTTC
TRBD1 | TRBJ2-7 | TRBV11-2 | . | CASGLMRLTGGSYEQYF | TGTGCCAGCGGCCTTATGAGGTTAACAGGGGGGTCCTACGAGCAGTACTTC
. | TRBJ1-3 | TRBV4-2 | many | CASSQDRGSARNTIYF | TGTGCCAGCAGCCAAGATCGCGGCAGCGCGAGAAACACCATATATTTT